This entry features one TCR beta chain sequence. There is no known antigen for this receptor. Base qualities are not at hand, and no much larger clone is one base apart. The sample originates from a study of T cell repertoires in cytomegalovirus infection (dated by TCRdb to the late 2010s). For context, the study as a whole: Alongside well-studied HLA-B-restricted epitopes, the peptide stimulations were aimed at recently identified HLA-C-restricted CMV epitopes, whose presentation resists viral immunomodulation. The HLA type of each donor mattered for the analysis, because public TCR beta signatures pointed to carriage of CMV infection along with the matching HLA type. What the research found in general, with its limitations: The ex vivo response was dominated by HLA-C-restricted CMV-specific TCR beta clonotypes, and the single most frequent clonotype in two of eight donors was supplied by these HLA-C-restricted clonotypes. Carriers of CMV infection plus the relevant HLA type were discriminated by the cumulative frequency of public TCR beta family members in the study cohort and in an independent approximately 350-donor cohort.

Reads for this sample came from an Illumina HiSeq 1500. The raw public reads went through TCRdb reprocessing: fastp at Q25, MiXCR clone calling, in-frame beta chains kept. All rows with the same CDR3 protein become a single entry with the most common DNA and genes. The sample table contains approximately 260,000 distinct CDR3 sequences; only one count was recorded for approximately 22% of them. The ten largest clones add up to roughly 19% of the sample. The intended sense of this specimen's treatment or condition label: in vitro stimulation with specific CMV peptide epitopes to enrich CMV-specific T cells. This TCR derives from a human donor in good health (CMV status not recorded). Some clones in this sample may be carry-over from other donors' samples. Sequenced material: cultured PBMCs, taken from culture after CMV antigen stimulation.

The CDR3 here reads CASSISIVAGGLNEQFF. The DNA sequence follows: TGTGCCAGTAGTATCTCTATAGTAGCGGGAGGATTGAATGAGCAGTTCTTC. The rearranged segments are TRBV19 and TRBJ2-1; TRBD2 aligns with 10 central bases. After removal of 3 bases from V and 7 bases from J, the junction retains 12 bases not matched to a gene. The CDR3 measures 17 amino acids from cysteine to phenylalanine. Only the CDR3 DNA stays, 51 bases, in frame from base 1. In the germline V gene (reference sequence), CDR1 corresponds to LNHDA and CDR2 to SQIVND.